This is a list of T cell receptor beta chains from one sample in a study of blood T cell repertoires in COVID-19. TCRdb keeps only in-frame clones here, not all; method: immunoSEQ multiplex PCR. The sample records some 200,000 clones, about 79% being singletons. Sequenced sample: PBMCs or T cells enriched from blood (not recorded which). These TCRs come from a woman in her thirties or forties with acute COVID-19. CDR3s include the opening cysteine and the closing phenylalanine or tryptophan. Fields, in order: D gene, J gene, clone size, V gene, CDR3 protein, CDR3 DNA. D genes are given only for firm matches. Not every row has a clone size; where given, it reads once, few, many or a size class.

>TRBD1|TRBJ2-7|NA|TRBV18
CASSAASGGRSEQYF
TGTGCCAGCTCGGCAGCGTCAGGGGGCAGGTCCGAGCAGTACTTC
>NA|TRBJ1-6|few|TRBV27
CASSLTGVSSYNSPLHF
TGTGCCAGCAGTTTAACCGGGGTCAGCTCCTATAATTCACCCCTCCACTTT
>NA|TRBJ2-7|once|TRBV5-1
CASSRQGLRTRGDEQYF
TGCGCCAGCAGCCGGCAGGGGCTGCGCACGAGAGGGGACGAGCAGTACTTC
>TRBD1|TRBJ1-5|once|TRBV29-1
CSVAVQGANQPQHF
TGCAGCGTTGCGGTCCAGGGGGCTAATCAGCCCCAGCATTTT
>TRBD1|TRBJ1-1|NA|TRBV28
CASSLGQLGAAFF
TGTGCCAGCAGTTTGGGACAGCTCGGGGCAGCTTTCTTT
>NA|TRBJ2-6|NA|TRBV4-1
CASSQAGTGANVLTF
TGCGCCAGCAGCCAAGCAGGAACGGGGGCCAACGTCCTGACTTTC
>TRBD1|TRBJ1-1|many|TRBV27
CASSSTGTAMNTEAFF
TGTGCCAGCAGTTCTACCGGGACAGCTATGAACACTGAAGCTTTCTTT
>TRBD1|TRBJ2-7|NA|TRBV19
CASSIGDRRYEQYF
TGTGCCAGTAGTATAGGGGACAGACGCTACGAGCAGTACTTC
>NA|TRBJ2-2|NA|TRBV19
CASSLIPQGTGELFF
TGTGCCAGTAGCCTTATACCGCAGGGCACCGGGGAGCTGTTTTTT
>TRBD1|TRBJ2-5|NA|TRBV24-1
CATSDSTRGTGETQYF
TGTGCCACCAGTGACTCTACCCGCGGGACAGGAGAGACCCAGTACTTC
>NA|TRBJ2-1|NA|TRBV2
CASSFPRGGASNEQFF
TGTGCCAGCTCGTTCCCCCGAGGGGGGGCCTCCAATGAGCAGTTCTTC
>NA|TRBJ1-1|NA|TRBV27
CASSLGGPSTEAFF
TGTGCCAGCAGTTTGGGGGGGCCCAGCACTGAAGCTTTCTTT
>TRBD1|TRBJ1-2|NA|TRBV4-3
CASSPRGQPGIGYGYTF
TGCGCCAGCAGCCCCCGGGGACAGCCAGGCATCGGCTATGGCTACACCTTC
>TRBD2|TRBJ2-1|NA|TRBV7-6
CASSLDGRAGRYNEQFF
TGTGCCAGCAGCTTAGATGGGAGGGCAGGGCGCTACAATGAGCAGTTCTTC
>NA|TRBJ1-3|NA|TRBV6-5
CASSASGDGNTIYF
TGTGCCAGCAGCGCCAGCGGGGACGGAAACACCATATATTTT
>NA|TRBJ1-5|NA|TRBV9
CASSVDSRSNQPQHF
TGTGCCAGCAGCGTTGACAGTCGAAGCAATCAGCCCCAGCATTTT
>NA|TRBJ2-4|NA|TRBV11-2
CASSLAQKNIQYF
TGTGCCAGCAGCTTAGCACAGAAAAACATTCAGTACTTC
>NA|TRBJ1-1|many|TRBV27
CASSSAGWAEAFF
TGTGCCAGCAGTAGCGCGGGTTGGGCTGAAGCTTTCTTT
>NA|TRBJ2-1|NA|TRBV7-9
CASSLTAWTAYNEQFF
TGTGCCAGCAGCTTAACAGCCTGGACAGCTTACAATGAGCAGTTCTTC
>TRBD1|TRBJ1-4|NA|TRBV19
CASTSGTAILFF
TGTGCCAGCACCTCCGGGACAGCAATTTTGTTTTTT
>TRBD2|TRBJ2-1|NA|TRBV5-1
CASSLGLAGGLNEQFF
TGCGCCAGCAGCCTAGGACTAGCGGGAGGACTGAATGAGCAGTTCTTC
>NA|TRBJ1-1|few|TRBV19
CASSPGWNTEAFF
TGTGCCAGTAGCCCTGGCTGGAACACTGAAGCTTTCTTT
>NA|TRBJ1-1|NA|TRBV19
CASTTTGGTNTEAFF
TGTGCCAGTACTACCACAGGCGGCACGAACACTGAAGCTTTCTTT
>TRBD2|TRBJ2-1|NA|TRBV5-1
CASSFLAGSYNEQFF
TGCGCCAGCAGCTTTCTAGCGGGGAGCTACAATGAGCAGTTCTTC
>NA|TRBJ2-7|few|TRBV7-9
CASSRLRSGRLYEQYF
TGTGCCAGCAGCCGGCTGAGGTCCGGGAGACTCTACGAGCAGTACTTC
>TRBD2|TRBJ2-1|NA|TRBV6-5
CASSYSWGGSYNEQFF
TGTGCCAGCAGTTACTCGTGGGGGGGGAGCTACAATGAGCAGTTCTTC
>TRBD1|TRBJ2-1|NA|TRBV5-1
CASSLGRTGKYGQFF
TGCGCCAGCAGCTTGGGGCGGACAGGAAAGTACGGGCAGTTCTTC
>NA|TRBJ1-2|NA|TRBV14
CASSQENTNYGYTF
TGTGCCAGCAGCCAAGAAAACACCAACTATGGCTACACCTTC
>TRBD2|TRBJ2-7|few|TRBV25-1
CASSAGLVFYEQYF
TGTGCCAGCAGTGCGGGACTAGTTTTTTACGAGCAGTACTTC
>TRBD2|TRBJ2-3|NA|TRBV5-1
CASSFREGRDTQYF
TGCGCCAGCAGCTTTCGGGAGGGCCGAGATACGCAGTATTTT
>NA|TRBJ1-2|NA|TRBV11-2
CASSSLRGDGYTF
TGTGCCAGCAGCTCCCTCCGGGGGGATGGCTACACCTTC
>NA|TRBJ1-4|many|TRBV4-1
CASSERNRDPHEKLFF
TGCGCCAGCAGCGAGAGGAACAGGGATCCTCATGAAAAACTGTTTTTT
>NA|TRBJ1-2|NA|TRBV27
CASSFQGGAHGYTF
TGTGCCAGCAGTTTCCAAGGGGGGGCGCATGGCTACACCTTC